This T cell receptor beta chain was retrieved from a study of neurological immune-mediated disorders. V lost 6 bases and J 0 bases, leaving 18 bases between the germline ends. CDR1 and CDR2 from the germline V gene are MNHEY and SVGAGI. This CDR3 has 17 residues. The time point was: longitudinal time-point 1 (baseline). TCRdb re-called the 5' RACE reads through MiXCR, storing one row per CDR3 protein. Here the sample spans roughly 61,000 distinct CDR3 sequences, about 10% being singletons. This clonotype was detected many times. Material: PBMCs. The chain carries TRBV6-5 and TRBJ1-5; perhaps TRBD1 as D (6 bases). This TCR derives from a male donor with HTLV-1-associated myelopathy (HAM/TSP). CDR3 in DNA: TGTGCCAGCAGCCGGTCCGCGGGACACCTTAGCAATCAGCCCCAGCATTTT. Its protein product is CASSRSAGHLSNQPQHF.